This T cell receptor beta chain was recovered during a study of blood T cell repertoires in COVID-19. Study-wide context: Acute and convalescent COVID-19 samples came from the United States, Italy and Spain. T cells, B-cell-depleted T cells, or PBMCs supplied cDNA or gDNA.

Original handling: Estimation of nucleated cell counts relied on the amplification of reference gene primers. Using immunoSEQ multiplex PCR, the repertoire was profiled, and TCRdb retains in-frame clones only, with some absent. V, J and clone size reflect that table, while D and trimming were determined from the DNA. This table holds about 84,000 clones, about 82% found once. V shed 6 bases, J shed 4 bases, and the junction held 6 bases outside the gene matches. This CDR3 is built from 14 residues. The V gene's germline CDR1 is MNHEY and CDR2 SVGAGI. Input material: peripheral blood. V is TRBV6-5 and J is TRBJ2-4; 7 bases align to TRBD1. The TCR comes from a woman of 80 years or more with acute or convalescent COVID-19. The CDR3 DNA reads as TGTGCCAGCAGCCCAAGGGGGCAAAAAAACATTCAGTACTTC. This translates into CASSPRGQKNIQYF.